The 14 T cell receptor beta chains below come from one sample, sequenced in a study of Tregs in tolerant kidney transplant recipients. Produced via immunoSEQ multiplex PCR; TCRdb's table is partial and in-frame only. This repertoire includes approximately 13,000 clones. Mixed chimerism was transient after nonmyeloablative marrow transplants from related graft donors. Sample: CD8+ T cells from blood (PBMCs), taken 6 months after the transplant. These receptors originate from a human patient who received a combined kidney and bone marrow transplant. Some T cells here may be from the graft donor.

This CDR3 is CASGLGQAEPSYNEQFF. The CDR3 bases that were read are TGTGCTAGTGGTTTGGGTCAAGCGGAACCTTCCTACAATGAG. The chain has TRBV12-5 and TRBJ2-1; a possible D gene is TRBD2 (5 bases). The sequence runs out 3 residues before the end of the CDR3; the remainder is reconstructed from the germline J gene. The CDR3 contains 17 residues. V dropped 1 base and J dropped 1 base, with 14 bases sitting between them. Germline V gives CDR1 LGHNT, CDR2 FRNRAP. The full variable domain, completed using reference TRBV12-5 and TRBJ2-1, is DARVTQTPRHKVTEMGQEVTMRCQPILGHNTVFWYRQTMMQGLELLAYFRNRAPLDDSGMPKDRFSAEMPDATLATLKIQPSEPRDSAVYFCASGLGQAEPSYNEQFFGPGTRLTVL.

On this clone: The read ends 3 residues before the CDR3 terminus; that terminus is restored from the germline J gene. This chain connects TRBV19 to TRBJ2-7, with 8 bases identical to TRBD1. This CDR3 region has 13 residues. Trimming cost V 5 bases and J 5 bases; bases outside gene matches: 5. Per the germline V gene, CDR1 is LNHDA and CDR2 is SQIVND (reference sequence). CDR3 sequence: CASSGRGLNEQYF. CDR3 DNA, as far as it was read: TGTGCCAGTAGTGGCAGGGGGCTCAACGAG.

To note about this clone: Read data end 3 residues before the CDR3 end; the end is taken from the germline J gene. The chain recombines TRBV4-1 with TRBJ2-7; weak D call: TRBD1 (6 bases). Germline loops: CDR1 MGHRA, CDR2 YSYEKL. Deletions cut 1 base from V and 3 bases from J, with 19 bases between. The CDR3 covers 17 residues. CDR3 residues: CASSQGAETAGDYEQYF. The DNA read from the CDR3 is TGCGCCAGCAGCCAAGGGGCCGAGACGGCAGGGGACTACGAG.

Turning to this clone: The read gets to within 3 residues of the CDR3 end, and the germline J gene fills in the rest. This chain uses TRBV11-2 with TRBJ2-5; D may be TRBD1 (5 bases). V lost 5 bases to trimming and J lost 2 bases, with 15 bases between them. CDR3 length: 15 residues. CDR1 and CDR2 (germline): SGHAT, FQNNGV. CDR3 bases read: TGTGCCAGCAGCCCTCCTGGGGCAGAGCAAGAGACC. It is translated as CASSPPGAEQET. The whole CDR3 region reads CASSPPGAEQETQYF.

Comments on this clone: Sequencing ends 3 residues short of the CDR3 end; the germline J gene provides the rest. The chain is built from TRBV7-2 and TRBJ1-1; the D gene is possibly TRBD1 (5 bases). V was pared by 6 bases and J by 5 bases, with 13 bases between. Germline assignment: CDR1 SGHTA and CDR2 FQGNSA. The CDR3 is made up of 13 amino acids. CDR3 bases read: TGTGCCAGCAGTCCCCCCGGGGGGACTGAA. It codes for CASSPPGGTE. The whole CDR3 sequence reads CASSPPGGTEAFF.

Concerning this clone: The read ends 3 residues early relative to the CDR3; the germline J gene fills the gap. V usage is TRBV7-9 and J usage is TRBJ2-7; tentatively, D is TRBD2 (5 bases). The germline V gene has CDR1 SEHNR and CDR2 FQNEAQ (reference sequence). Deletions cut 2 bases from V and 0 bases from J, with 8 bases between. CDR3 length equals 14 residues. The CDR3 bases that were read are TGTGCCAGCAGCTTACCGGGGAGCTCCTACGAG. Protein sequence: CASSLPGSSYE. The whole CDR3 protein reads CASSLPGSSYEQYF.

Here the CDR3 reads CASRPPGHNNYGYTF. CDR3 DNA (partial): TGTGCCAGCCGACCCCCGGGACATAATAACTATGGC. The chain recombines TRBV5-8 with TRBJ1-2; a weak D match, TRBD1 (6 bases). The CDR3 end is not reached by the read, which stops 3 residues before it; the germline J gene fills it in. CDR1 is SGHTS, CDR2 YDEGEE, per germline. Trimming removed 7 bases at V and 1 base at J, with 17 bases between. The CDR3 covers 15 residues.

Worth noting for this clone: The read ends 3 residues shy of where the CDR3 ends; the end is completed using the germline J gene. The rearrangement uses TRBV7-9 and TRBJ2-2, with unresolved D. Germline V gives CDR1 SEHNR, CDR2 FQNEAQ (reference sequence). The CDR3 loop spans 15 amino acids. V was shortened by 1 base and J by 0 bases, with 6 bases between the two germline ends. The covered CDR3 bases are TGTGCCAGCAGCTTAGTAGTCGCGAACACCGGGGAG. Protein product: CASSLVVANTGE. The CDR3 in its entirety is CASSLVVANTGELFF.

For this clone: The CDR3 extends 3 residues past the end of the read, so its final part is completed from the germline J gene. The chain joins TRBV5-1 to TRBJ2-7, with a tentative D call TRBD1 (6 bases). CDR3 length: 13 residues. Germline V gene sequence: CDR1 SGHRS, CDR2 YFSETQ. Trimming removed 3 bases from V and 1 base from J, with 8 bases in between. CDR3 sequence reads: CASSWDTSYEQYF. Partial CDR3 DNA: TGCGCCAGCAGCTGGGACACTTCCTACGAG.

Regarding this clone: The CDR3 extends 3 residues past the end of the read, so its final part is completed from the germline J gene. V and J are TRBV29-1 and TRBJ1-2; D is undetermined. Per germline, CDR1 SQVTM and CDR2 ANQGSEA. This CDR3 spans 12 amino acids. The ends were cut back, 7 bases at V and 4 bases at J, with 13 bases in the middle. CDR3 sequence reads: CSASDGSYGYTF. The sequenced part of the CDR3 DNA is TGCAGCGCTAGTGACGGAAGCTATGGC.

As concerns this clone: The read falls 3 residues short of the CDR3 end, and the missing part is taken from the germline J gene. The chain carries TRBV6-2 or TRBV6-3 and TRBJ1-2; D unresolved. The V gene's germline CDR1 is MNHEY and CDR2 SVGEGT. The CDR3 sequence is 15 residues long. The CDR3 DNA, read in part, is TGTGCCAGCAAGGGTAGCGGGGATAGCACAGATACC. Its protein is CASKGSGDSTDT. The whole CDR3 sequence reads CASKGSGDSTDTYTF.

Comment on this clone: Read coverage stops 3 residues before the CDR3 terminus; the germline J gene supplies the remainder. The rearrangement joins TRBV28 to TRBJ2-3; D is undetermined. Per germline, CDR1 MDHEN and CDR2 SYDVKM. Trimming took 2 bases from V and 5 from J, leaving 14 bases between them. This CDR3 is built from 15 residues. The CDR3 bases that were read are TGTGCCAGCAGTTTAGCCCCAGGTGTGGGAGATACG. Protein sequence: CASSLAPGVGDT. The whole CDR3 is CASSLAPGVGDTQYF. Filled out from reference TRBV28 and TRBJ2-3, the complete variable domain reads DVKVTQSSRYLVKRTGEKVFLECVQDMDHENMFWYRQDPGLGLRLIYFSYDVKMKEKGDIPEGYSVSREKKERFSLILESASTNQTSMYLCASSLAPGVGDTQYFGPGTRLTVL.

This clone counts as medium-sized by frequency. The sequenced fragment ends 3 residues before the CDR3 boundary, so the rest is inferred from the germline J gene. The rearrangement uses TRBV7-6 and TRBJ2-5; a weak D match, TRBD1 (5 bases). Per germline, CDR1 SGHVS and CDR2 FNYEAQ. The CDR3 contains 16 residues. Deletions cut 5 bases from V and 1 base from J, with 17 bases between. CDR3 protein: CASSQNPWGPQETQYF. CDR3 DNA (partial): TGTGCCAGCAGCCAGAACCCCTGGGGCCCCCAAGAGACC.

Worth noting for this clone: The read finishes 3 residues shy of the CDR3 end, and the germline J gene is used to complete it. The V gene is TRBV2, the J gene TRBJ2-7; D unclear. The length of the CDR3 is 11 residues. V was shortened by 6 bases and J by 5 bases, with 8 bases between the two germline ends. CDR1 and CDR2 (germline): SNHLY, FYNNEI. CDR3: CASSRANEQYF. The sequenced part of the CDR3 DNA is TGTGCCAGCAGCCGAGCGAACGAG.